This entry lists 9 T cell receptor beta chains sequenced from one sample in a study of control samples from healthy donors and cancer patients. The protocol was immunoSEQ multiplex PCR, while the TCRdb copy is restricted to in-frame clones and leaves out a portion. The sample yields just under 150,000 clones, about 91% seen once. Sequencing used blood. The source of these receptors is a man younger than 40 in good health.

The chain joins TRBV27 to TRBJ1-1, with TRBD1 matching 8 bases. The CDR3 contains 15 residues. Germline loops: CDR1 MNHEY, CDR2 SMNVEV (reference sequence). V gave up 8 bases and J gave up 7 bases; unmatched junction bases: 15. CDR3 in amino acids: CASGSPSRGRNEAFF. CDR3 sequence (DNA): TGTGCCAGCGGATCGCCCTCCAGGGGGCGGAATGAAGCTTTCTTT.

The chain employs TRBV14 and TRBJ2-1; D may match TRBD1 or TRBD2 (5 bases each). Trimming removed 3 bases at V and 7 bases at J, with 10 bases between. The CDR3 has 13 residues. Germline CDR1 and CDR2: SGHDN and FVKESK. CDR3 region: CASSHFEGNEQFF. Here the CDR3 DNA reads TGTGCCAGCAGCCATTTTGAGGGGAATGAGCAGTTCTTC.

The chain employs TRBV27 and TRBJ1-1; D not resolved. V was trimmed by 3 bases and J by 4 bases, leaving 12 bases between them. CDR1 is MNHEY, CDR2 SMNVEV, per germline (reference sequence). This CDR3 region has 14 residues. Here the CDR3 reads CASSLGGVSTEAFF. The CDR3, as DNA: TGTGCCAGCAGTTTGGGAGGCGTCTCCACTGAAGCTTTCTTT.

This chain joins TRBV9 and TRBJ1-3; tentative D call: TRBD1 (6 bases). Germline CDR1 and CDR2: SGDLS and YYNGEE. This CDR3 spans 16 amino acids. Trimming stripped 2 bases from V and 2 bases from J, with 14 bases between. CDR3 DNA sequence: TGTGCCAGCAGCGTCCAACCTACAGGGACTGGAAACACCATATATTTT. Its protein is CASSVQPTGTGNTIYF.

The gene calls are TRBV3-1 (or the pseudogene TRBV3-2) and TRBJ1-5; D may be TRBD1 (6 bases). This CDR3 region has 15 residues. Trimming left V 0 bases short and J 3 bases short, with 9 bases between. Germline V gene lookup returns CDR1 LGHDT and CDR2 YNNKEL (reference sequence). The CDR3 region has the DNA TGTGCCAGCAGCCAAGATCGGACAGACAATCAGCCCCAGCATTTT. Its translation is CASSQDRTDNQPQHF.

The CDR3 region is CASSLEGVIDTQYF. The CDR3 region has the DNA TGTGCCAGCAGCTTGGAAGGGGTGATAGATACGCAGTATTTT. The chain combines TRBV5-6 with TRBJ2-3; perhaps TRBD1 as D (5 bases). Trimming cost V 0 bases and J 5 bases, with 10 bases left between them. The CDR3 extends over 14 amino acids. Germline V gene sequence: CDR1 SGHDT, CDR2 YYEEEE. Filled out from reference TRBV5-6 and TRBJ2-3, the complete variable domain reads DAGVTQSPTHLIKTRGQQVTLRCSPKSGHDTVSWYQQALGQGPQFIFQYYEEEERQRGNFPDRFSGHQFPNYSSELNVNALLLGDSALYLCASSLEGVIDTQYFGPGTRLTVL.

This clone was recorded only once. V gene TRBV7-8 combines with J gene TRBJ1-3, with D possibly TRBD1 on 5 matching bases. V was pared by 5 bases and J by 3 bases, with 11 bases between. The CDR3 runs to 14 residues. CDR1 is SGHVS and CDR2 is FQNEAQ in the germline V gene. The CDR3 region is CASSPGGVGNTIYF. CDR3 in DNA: TGTGCCAGCAGCCCTGGGGGGGTTGGAAACACCATATATTTT.

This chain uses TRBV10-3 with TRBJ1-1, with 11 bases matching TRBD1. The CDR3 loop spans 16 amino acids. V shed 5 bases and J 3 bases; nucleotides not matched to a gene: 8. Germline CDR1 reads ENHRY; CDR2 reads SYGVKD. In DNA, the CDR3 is TGTGCCATCAGTACACCGGGACAGGGGGGGGACACTGAAGCTTTCTTT. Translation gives CAISTPGQGGDTEAFF.

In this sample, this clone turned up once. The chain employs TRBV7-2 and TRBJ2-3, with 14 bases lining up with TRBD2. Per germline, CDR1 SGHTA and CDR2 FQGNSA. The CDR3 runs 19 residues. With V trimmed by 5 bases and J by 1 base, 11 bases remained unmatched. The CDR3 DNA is TGTGCCAGCAGCGCCGGGACTAGCGGGGGTTGGTTGGGCACAGATACGCAGTATTTT. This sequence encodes CASSAGTSGGWLGTDTQYF.